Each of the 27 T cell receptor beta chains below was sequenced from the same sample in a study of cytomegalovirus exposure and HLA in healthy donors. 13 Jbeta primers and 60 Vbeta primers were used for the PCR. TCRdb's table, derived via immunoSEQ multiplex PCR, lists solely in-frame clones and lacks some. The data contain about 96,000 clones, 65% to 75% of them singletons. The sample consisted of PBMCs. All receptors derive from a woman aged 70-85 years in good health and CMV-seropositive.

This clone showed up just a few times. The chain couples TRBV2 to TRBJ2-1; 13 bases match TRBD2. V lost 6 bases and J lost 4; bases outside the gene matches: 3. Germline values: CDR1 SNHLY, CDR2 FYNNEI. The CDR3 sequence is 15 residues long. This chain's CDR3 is CASRGTSGVYNEQFF. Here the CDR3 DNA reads TGTGCCAGCAGGGGGACTAGCGGGGTGTACAATGAGCAGTTCTTC. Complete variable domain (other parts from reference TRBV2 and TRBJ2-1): EPEVTQTPSHQVTQMGQEVILRCVPISNHLYFYWYRQILGQKVEFLVSFYNNEISEKSEIFDDQFSVERPDGSNFTLKIRSTKLEDSAMYFCASRGTSGVYNEQFFGPGTRLTVL.

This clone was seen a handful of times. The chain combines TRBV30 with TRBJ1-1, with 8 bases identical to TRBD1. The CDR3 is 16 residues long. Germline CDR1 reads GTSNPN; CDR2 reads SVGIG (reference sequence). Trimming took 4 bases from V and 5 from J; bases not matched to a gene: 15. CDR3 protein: CAWTLPPRTGPTEAFF. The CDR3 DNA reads TGTGCCTGGACCCTCCCCCCTCGGACAGGGCCAACTGAAGCTTTCTTT. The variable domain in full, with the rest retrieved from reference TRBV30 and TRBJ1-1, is SQTIHQWPATLVQPVGSPLSLECTVEGTSNPNLYWYRQAAGRGLQLLFYSVGIGQISSEVPQNLSASRPQDRQFILSSKKLLLSDSGFYLCAWTLPPRTGPTEAFFGQGTRLTVV.

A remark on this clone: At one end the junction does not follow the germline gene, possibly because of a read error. CDR3 nucleotide sequence: TGCACCAGCAGCTTGATAGTTAGCGGCTCTAGCACAGATACGCAGTATTTT. Protein sequence: CTSSLIVSGSSTDTQYF. V is TRBV5-1 and J is TRBJ2-3; D might be TRBD2 (6 bases). Germline V lookup: CDR1 SGHRS, CDR2 YFSETQ. The CDR3 consists of 17 residues.

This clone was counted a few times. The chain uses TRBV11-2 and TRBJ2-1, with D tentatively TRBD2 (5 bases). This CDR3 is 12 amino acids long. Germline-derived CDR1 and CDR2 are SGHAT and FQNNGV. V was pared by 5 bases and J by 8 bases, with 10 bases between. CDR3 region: CASSRTEDEQFF. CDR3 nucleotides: TGTGCCAGCAGCAGGACTGAGGATGAGCAGTTCTTC.

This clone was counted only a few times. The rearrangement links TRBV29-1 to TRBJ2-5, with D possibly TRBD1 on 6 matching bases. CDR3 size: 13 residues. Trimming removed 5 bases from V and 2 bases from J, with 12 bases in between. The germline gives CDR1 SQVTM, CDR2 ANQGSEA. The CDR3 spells CSVTGTGQETQYF. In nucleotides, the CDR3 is TGCAGCGTTACAGGGACGGGGCAAGAGACCCAGTACTTC.

CDR3 DNA sequence: TGTGCCACCAATGACCGGGACAGGGGGAAGGATACGCAGTATTTT. Protein: CATNDRDRGKDTQYF. This chain connects TRBV10-3 to TRBJ2-3, with TRBD1 identical over 11 bases. The CDR3 sequence is 15 residues long. V lost 10 bases, J lost 6 bases, and 12 bases stayed unmatched. Germline lookup yields CDR1 ENHRY and CDR2 SYGVKD.

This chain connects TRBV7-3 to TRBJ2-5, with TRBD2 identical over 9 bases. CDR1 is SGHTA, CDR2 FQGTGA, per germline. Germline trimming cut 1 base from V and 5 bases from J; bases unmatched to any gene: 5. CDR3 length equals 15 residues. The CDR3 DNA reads TGTGCCAGCAGCTTAAATGGCGGACTAGCGGAGACCCAGTACTTC. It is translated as CASSLNGGLAETQYF.

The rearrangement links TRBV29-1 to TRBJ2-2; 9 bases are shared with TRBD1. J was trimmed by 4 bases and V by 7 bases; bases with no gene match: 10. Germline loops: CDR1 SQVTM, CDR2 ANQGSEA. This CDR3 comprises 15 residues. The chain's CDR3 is CSGRTGGSGTGELFF. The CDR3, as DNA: TGCAGCGGTAGAACAGGGGGCTCTGGCACCGGGGAGCTGTTTTTT.

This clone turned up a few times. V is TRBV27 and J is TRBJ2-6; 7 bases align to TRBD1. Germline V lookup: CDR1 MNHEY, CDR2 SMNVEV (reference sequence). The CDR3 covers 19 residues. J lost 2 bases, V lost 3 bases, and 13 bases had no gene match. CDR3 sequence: CASSLVLGQKGPGANVLTF. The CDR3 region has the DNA TGTGCCAGCAGTTTGGTTCTGGGACAGAAAGGTCCTGGGGCCAACGTCCTGACTTTC.

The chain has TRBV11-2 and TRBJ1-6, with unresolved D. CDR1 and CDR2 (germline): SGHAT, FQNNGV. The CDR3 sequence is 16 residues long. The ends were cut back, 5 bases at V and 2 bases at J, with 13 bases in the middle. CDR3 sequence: CASSPLTSPYNSPLHF. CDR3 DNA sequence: TGTGCCAGCAGCCCCCTGACTAGCCCCTATAATTCACCCCTCCACTTT.

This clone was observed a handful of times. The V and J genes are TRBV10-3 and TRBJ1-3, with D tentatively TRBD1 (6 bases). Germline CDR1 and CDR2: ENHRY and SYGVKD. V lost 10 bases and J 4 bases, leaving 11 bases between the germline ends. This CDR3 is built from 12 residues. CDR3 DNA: TGTGCCAGCCGGACAGCCGGAAACACCATATATTTT. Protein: CASRTAGNTIYF.

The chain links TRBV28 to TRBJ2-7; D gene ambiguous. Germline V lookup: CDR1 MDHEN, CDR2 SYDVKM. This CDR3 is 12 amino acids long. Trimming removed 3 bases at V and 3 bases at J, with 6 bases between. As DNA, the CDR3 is TGTGCCAGCAGTTTTGCTATCTACGAGCAGTACTTC. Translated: CASSFAIYEQYF.

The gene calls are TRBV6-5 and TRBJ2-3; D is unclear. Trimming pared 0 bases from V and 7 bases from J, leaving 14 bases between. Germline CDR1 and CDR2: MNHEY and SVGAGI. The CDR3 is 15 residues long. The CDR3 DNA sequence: TGTGCCAGCAGTTACTCGCCGAACAGACACAATACGCAGTATTTT. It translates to CASSYSPNRHNTQYF.

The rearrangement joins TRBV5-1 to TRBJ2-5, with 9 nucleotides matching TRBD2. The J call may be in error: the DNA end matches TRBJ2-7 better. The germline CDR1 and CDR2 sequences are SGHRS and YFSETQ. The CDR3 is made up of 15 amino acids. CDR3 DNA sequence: TGCGCCAGCAGCTTGGGGGCTAGCGGGAATTACGAGCAGTACTTC. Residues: CASSLGASGNYEQYF.

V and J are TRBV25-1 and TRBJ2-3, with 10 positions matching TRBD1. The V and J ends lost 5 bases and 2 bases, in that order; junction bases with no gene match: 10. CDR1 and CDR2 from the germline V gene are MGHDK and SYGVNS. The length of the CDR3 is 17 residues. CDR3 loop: CASSYQAGTGATDTQYF. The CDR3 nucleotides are TGTGCCAGCAGTTACCAGGCAGGGACAGGGGCCACAGATACGCAGTATTTT.

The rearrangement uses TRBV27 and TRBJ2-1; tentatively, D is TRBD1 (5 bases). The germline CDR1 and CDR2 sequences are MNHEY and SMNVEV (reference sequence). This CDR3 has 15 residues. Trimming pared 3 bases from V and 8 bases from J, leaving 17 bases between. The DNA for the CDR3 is TGTGCCAGCAGTTTGGTGCAGGGTTTTATGGATGAGCAGTTCTTC. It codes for CASSLVQGFMDEQFF.

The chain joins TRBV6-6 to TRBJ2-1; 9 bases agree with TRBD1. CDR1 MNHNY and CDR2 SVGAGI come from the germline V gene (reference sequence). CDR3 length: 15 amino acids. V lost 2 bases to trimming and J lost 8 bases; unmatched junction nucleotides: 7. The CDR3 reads CASSYGQDRGDEQFF. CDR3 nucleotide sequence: TGTGCCAGCAGTTACGGACAGGACAGGGGTGATGAGCAGTTCTTC.

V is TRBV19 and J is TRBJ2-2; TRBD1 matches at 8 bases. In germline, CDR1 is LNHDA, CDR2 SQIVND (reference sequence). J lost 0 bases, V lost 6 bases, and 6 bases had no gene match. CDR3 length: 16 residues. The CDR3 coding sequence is TGTGCCAGTAGCATGGGACAGGCTGCGAACACCGGGGAGCTGTTTTTT. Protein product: CASSMGQAANTGELFF.

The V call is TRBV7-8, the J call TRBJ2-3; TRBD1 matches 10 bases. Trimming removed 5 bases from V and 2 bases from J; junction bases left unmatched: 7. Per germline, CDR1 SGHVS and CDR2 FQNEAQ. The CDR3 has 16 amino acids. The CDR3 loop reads CASSQETGGSTDTQYF. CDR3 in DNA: TGTGCCAGCAGCCAAGAGACAGGGGGCTCCACAGATACGCAGTATTTT.

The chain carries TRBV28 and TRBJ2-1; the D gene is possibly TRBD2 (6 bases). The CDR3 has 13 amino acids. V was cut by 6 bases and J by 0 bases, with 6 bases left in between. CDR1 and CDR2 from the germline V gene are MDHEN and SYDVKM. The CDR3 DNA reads TGTGCCAGCAGGACTAGCTCCTACAATGAGCAGTTCTTC. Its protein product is CASRTSSYNEQFF.

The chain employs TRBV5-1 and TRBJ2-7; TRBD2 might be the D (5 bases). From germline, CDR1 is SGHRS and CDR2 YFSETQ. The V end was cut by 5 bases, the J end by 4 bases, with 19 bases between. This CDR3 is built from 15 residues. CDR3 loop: CASRGLVGVRYEQYF. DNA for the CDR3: TGCGCCAGCAGGGGTCTTGTGGGAGTTAGGTACGAGCAGTACTTC.

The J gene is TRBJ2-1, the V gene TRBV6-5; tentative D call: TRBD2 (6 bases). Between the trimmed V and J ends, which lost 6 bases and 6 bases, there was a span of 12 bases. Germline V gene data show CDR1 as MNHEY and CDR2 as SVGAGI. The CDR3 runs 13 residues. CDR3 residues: CASRREVGNEQFF. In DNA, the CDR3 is TGTGCCAGCAGGAGGGAGGTTGGCAATGAGCAGTTCTTC.

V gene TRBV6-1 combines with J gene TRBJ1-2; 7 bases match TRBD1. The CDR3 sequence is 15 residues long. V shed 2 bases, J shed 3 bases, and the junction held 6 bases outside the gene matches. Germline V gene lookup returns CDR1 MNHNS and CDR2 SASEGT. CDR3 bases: TGTGCCAGCAGTGAAAGTGAACAGGGGTACTATGGCTACACCTTC. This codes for CASSESEQGYYGYTF.

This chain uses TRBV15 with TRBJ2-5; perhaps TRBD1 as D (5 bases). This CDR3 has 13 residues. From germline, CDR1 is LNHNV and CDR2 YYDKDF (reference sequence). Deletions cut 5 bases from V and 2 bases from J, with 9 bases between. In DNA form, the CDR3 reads TGTGCCACCAGCCGACAGCAGCAAGAGACCCAGTACTTC. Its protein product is CATSRQQQETQYF. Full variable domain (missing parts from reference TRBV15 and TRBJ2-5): DAMVIQNPRYQVTQFGKPVTLSCSQTLNHNVMYWYQQKSSQAPKLLFHYYDKDFNNEADTPDNFQSRRPNTSFCFLDIRSPGLGDTAMYLCATSRQQQETQYFGPGTRLLVL.

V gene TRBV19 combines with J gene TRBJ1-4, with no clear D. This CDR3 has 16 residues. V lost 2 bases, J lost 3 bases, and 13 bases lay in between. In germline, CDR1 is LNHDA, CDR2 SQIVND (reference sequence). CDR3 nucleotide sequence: TGTGCCAGTAGTATAATCGGGGAGGCGCCTAATGAAAAACTGTTTTTT. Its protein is CASSIIGEAPNEKLFF.

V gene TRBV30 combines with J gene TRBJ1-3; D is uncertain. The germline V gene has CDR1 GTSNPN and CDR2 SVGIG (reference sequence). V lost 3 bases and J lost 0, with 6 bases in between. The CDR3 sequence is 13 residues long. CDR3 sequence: CAWSRSSGNTIYF. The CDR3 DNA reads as TGTGCCTGGAGCCGGAGCTCTGGAAACACCATATATTTT. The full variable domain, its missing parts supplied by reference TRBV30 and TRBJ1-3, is SQTIHQWPATLVQPVGSPLSLECTVEGTSNPNLYWYRQAAGRGLQLLFYSVGIGQISSEVPQNLSASRPQDRQFILSSKKLLLSDSGFYLCAWSRSSGNTIYFGEGSWLTVV.

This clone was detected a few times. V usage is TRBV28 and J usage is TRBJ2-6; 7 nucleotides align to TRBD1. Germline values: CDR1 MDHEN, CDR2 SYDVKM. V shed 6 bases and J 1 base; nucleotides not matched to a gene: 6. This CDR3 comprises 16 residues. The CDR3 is CASRTGTVSGANVLTF. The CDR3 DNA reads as TGTGCCAGCAGGACAGGGACGGTTTCTGGGGCCAACGTCCTGACTTTC. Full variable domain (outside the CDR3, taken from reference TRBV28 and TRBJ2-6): DVKVTQSSRYLVKRTGEKVFLECVQDMDHENMFWYRQDPGLGLRLIYFSYDVKMKEKGDIPEGYSVSREKKERFSLILESASTNQTSMYLCASRTGTVSGANVLTFGAGSRLTVL.